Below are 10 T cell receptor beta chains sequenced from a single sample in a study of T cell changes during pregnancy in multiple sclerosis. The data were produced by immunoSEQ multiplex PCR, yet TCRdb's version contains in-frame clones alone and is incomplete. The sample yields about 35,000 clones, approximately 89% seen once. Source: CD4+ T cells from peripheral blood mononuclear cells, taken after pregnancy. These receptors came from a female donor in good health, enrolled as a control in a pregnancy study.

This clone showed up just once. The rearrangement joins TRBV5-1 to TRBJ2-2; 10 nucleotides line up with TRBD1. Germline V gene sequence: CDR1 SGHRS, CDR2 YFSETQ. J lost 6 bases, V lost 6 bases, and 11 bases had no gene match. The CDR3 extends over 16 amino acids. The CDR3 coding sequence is TGCGCCAGCAACGGCGCCGGGACAGGGGACCCCGGGGAGCTGTTTTTT. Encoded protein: CASNGAGTGDPGELFF.

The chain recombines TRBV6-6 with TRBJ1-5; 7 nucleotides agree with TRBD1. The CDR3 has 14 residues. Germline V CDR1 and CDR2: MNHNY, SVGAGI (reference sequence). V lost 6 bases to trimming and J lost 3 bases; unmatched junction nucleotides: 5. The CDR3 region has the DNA TGTGCCAGCAGCCGGGACAGCCCCAATCAGCCCCAGCATTTT. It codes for CASSRDSPNQPQHF.

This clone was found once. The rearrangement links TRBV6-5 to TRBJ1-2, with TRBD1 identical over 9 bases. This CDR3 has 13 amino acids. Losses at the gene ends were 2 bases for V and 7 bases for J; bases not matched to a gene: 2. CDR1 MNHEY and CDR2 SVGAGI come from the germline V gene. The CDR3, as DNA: TGTGCCAGCAGTTACGGGACAGGGCTTGGCTACACCTTC. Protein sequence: CASSYGTGLGYTF.

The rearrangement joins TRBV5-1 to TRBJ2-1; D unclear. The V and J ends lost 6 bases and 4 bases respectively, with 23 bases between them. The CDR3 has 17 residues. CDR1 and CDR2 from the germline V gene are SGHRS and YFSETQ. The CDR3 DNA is TGCGCCAGCACCACCCGCGGTGGCTCGTTTACTTACAATGAGCAGTTCTTC. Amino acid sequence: CASTTRGGSFTYNEQFF. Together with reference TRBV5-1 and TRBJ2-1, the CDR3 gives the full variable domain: KAGVTQTPRYLIKTRGQQVTLSCSPISGHRSVSWYQQTPGQGLQFLFEYFSETQRNKGNFPGRFSGRQFSNSRSEMNVSTLELGDSALYLCASTTRGGSFTYNEQFFGPGTRLTVL.

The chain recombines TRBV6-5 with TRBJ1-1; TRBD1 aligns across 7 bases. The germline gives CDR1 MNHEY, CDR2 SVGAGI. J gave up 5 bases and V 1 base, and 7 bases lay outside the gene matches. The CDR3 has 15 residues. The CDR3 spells CASSYFRQGGTEAFF. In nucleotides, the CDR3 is TGTGCCAGCAGTTACTTTCGACAGGGCGGGACTGAAGCTTTCTTT.

CDR3 residues: CATRGASKPEAFF. The CDR3 DNA follows: TGTGCCACTAGGGGGGCTTCGAAGCCTGAAGCTTTCTTT. The genes are TRBV19 and TRBJ1-1, with D possibly being TRBD1 (6 bases). CDR1 LNHDA and CDR2 SQIVND come from the germline V gene (reference sequence). V lost 10 bases, J lost 6 bases, and 18 bases lay in between. CDR3 size: 13 residues.

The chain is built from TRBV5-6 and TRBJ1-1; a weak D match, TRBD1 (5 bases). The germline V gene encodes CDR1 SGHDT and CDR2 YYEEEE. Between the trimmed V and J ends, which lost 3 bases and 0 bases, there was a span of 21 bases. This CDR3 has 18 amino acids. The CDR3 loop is CASSSDRRGVWVNTEAFF. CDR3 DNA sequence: TGTGCCAGCAGCTCCGATCGGCGGGGGGTTTGGGTGAACACTGAAGCTTTCTTT.

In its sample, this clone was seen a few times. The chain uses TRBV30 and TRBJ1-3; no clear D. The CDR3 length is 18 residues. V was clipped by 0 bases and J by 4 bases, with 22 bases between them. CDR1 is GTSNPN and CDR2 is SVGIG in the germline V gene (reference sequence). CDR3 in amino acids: CAWSVLIWWPLKGNTIYF. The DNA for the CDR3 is TGTGCCTGGAGTGTTTTAATCTGGTGGCCCCTGAAGGGAAACACCATATATTTT.

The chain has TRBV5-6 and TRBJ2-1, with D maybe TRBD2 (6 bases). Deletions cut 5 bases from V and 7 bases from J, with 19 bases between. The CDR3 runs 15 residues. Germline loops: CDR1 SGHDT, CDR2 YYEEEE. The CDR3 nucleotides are TGTGCCAGCAGAGCTGGGACTGGCCGATGGAATGAGCAGTTCTTC. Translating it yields CASRAGTGRWNEQFF.

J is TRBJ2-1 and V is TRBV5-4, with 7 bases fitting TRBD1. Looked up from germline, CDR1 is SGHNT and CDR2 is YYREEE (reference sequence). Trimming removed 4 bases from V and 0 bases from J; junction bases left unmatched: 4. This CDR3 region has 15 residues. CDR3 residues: CASSLTGVSYNEQFF. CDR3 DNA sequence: TGTGCCAGCAGCCTCACAGGGGTCTCCTACAATGAGCAGTTCTTC.